The 15 T cell receptor beta chains presented below share a single source sample, sequenced in a study of immunodeficiency (dated by TCRdb to the late 2010s). Library generation was performed with the immunoSEQ multiplex PCR assay. TCRdb carries this immuneACCESS record with in-frame sequences only. Its versions omit some clonotypes, under half of them owing to an unresolved V gene in the studies checked, with the rest unexplained. This sample comprises around 970 clones, about 93% of them detected only once. The ten largest clones add up to around 1.9% of the sample. Material for sequencing was CD4+ T cells from blood. Receptor source: a female donor.

This rearrangement joins TRBV30 to TRBJ1-2; weak D call: TRBD1 (5 bases). Germline-derived CDR1 and CDR2 are GTSNPN and SVGIG (reference sequence). CDR3 length: 13 amino acids. Between the trimmed V and J ends, which lost 4 bases and 4 bases, there was a span of 13 bases. This CDR3 is CAWTTTGTYGYTF. CDR3 DNA sequence: TGTGCCTGGACGACCACAGGAACCTATGGCTACACCTTC.

The chain joins TRBV6-5 to TRBJ2-6; D unclear. The CDR3 loop spans 15 amino acids. Germline V gene sequence: CDR1 MNHEY, CDR2 SVGAGI. Between the trimmed V and J ends, which lost 5 bases and 0 bases, there was a span of 8 bases. The CDR3 protein is CASSREVSGANVLTF. The CDR3 DNA reads as TGTGCCAGCAGTCGTGAAGTCTCTGGGGCCAACGTCCTGACTTTC.

The rearrangement joins TRBV5-6 to TRBJ2-3; D gene ambiguous. The V gene's germline CDR1 is SGHDT and CDR2 YYEEEE. The V end was cut by 4 bases, the J end by 6 bases, with 15 bases between. This CDR3 region has 14 residues. The CDR3 DNA is TGTGCCAGCAGCCCGTCCTCAGGATTGGATACGCAGTATTTT. It encodes CASSPSSGLDTQYF.

The genes are TRBV19 and TRBJ1-1; D gene unclear. This CDR3 has 15 amino acids. Germline V CDR1 and CDR2: LNHDA, SQIVND (reference sequence). V gave up 0 bases and J gave up 0 bases, with 8 bases separating them. The CDR3 nucleotides read TGTGCCAGTAGTATAGATCCAGAGATGAACACTGAAGCTTTCTTT. Its translation is CASSIDPEMNTEAFF.

This clone has just a few counts. J is TRBJ1-1 and V is TRBV29-1; tentative D call: TRBD1 (6 bases). The V gene's germline CDR1 is SQVTM and CDR2 ANQGSEA. CDR3 size: 13 residues. V lost 6 bases and J 1 base, leaving 12 bases between the germline ends. Here the CDR3 reads CSVMTGTNTEAFF. In DNA, the CDR3 is TGCAGCGTAATGACAGGAACGAACACTGAAGCTTTCTTT.

Notes on this clone: This CDR3 is also generated by other DNA sequences in the sample. The rearrangement joins TRBV5-8 to TRBJ1-1, with 7 bases lining up with TRBD1. The CDR3 extends over 14 amino acids. Losses at the gene ends were 5 bases for V and 4 bases for J; bases not matched to a gene: 8. Germline V gene sequence: CDR1 SGHTS, CDR2 YDEGEE. The CDR3 spells CASRLTGSTTEAFF. For the CDR3, the DNA is TGTGCCAGCAGACTGACAGGGTCCACCACTGAAGCTTTCTTT.

This CDR3 is CASSFGGSDTQYF. The CDR3 DNA sequence: TGTGCCAGCAGTTTCGGGGGCTCAGATACGCAGTATTTT. V usage is TRBV5-8 and J usage is TRBJ2-3, with D perhaps assigned TRBD1 or TRBD2 (6 bases each). The germline V gene encodes CDR1 SGHTS and CDR2 YDEGEE. Trimming removed 5 bases from V and 4 bases from J, with 11 bases in between. The CDR3 contains 13 residues.

The V and J genes are TRBV7-3 and TRBJ2-2; the match to TRBD2 covers 11 bases. The ends lost 5 bases at V and 10 bases at J; junction bases unmatched: 9. Germline V gene data show CDR1 as SGHTA and CDR2 as FQGTGA. This CDR3 region has 15 residues. CDR3 amino acids: CASSGTSGGDVELFF. The DNA of the CDR3 is TGTGCCAGCAGCGGTACTAGCGGGGGTGATGTGGAGCTGTTTTTT.

This chain joins TRBV6-5 and TRBJ2-2; D call uncertain. This CDR3 comprises 16 residues. Germline V gene sequence: CDR1 MNHEY, CDR2 SVGAGI. Between the trimmed V and J ends, which lost 8 bases and 3 bases, there was a span of 19 bases. DNA of the CDR3: TGTGCCAGCTGTTTTGGTGAACGGGCCCACACCGGGGAGCTGTTTTTT. Translating it yields CASCFGERAHTGELFF.

The chain couples TRBV10-3 to TRBJ1-2; possibly TRBD1 for D (5 bases). The V end was cut by 2 bases, the J end by 6 bases, with 13 bases between. Germline V gene lookup returns CDR1 ENHRY and CDR2 SYGVKD. This CDR3 spans 14 amino acids. CDR3 sequence (DNA): TGTGCCATCAGTGAGAGAGAGGGGCCGCATGGCTACACCTTC. Amino acids: CAISEREGPHGYTF.

The V call is TRBV5-1, the J call TRBJ1-1; D perhaps matches TRBD1 (5 bases). This CDR3 region has 12 residues. Germline V gives CDR1 SGHRS, CDR2 YFSETQ. V dropped 5 bases and J dropped 10 bases, with 15 bases sitting between them. The CDR3 nucleotides are TGCGCCAGCAGAGGGGTGGGTTCGGGAGCTTTCTTT. Translation: CASRGVGSGAFF.

The rearrangement uses TRBV2 and TRBJ2-7; no clear D gene. Germline CDR1 and CDR2: SNHLY and FYNNEI. V gave up 3 bases and J gave up 3 bases, with 6 bases separating them. CDR3 length: 12 amino acids. The chain's CDR3 is CASSDVSYEQYF. Written as DNA, the CDR3 is TGTGCCAGCAGTGACGTCAGCTACGAGCAGTACTTC.

This clone occurred a few times. The rearrangement uses TRBV3-1 (or the pseudogene TRBV3-2) and TRBJ1-1, with D possibly TRBD1 on 5 matching bases. CDR1 and CDR2 (germline): LGHDT, YNNKEL (reference sequence). The CDR3 spans 13 residues. Trimming shortened V by 4 bases and J by 5 bases, and 11 bases separated the two germline ends. This CDR3 is CASSPLGGTEAFF. CDR3 nucleotide sequence: TGTGCCAGCAGCCCTCTCGGGGGAACTGAAGCTTTCTTT.

The V and J genes are TRBV6-4 and TRBJ2-7; 16 positions match TRBD2. From germline, CDR1 is MRHNA and CDR2 SNTAGT. V trimming: 4 bases; J trimming: 6 bases; junction bases outside the gene matches: 15. The CDR3 runs 19 residues. The CDR3 sequence: CASSVPGTSGRAGIGEQYF. The CDR3 DNA reads TGTGCCAGCAGTGTCCCCGGGACTAGCGGGAGGGCCGGGATAGGCGAGCAGTACTTC.

The chain employs TRBV5-6 and TRBJ2-5; no clear D gene. Germline values: CDR1 SGHDT, CDR2 YYEEEE. The V end lost 1 base, the J end lost 5 bases, and 18 bases lay between the germline ends. This CDR3 has 16 amino acids. This chain's CDR3 is CASSLQYRDIGETQYF. In DNA form, the CDR3 reads TGTGCCAGCAGCTTGCAATACAGAGATATTGGGGAGACCCAGTACTTC. The entire variable domain, with the rest obtained from reference TRBV5-6 and TRBJ2-5, is as follows: DAGVTQSPTHLIKTRGQQVTLRCSPKSGHDTVSWYQQALGQGPQFIFQYYEEEERQRGNFPDRFSGHQFPNYSSELNVNALLLGDSALYLCASSLQYRDIGETQYFGPGTRLLVL.